This TCR beta chain was identified in a study of shared clonotypes between healthy human individuals. From germline, CDR1 is SGHAT and CDR2 FQNNGV. V lost 7 bases to trimming and J lost 4 bases, with 20 bases between them. This CDR3 comprises 16 residues. The protocol was immunoSEQ multiplex PCR, while the TCRdb copy is restricted to in-frame clones and leaves out a portion. The sample has approximately 2.3 million clones; more than 80% are singletons. Sequencing was performed on naive CD4+ T cells from PBMCs. Subset defined: CD45RA+ positively selected. This chain uses TRBV11-2 with TRBJ2-1, with TRBD2 as a possible D gene (8 bases). The sequence derives from a man between 18 and 29 years old in good health. Some clones in this sample may be carry-over from other donors' samples. The CDR3, as DNA: TGTGCCAGCACTAGGGGGCGGGAGGCCCTATACAATGAGCAGTTCTTC. This translates into CASTRGREALYNEQFF. The full variable domain, with the rest looked up from reference TRBV11-2 and TRBJ2-1, is EAGVAQSPRYKIIEKRQSVAFWCNPISGHATLYWYQQILGQGPKLLIQFQNNGVVDDSQLPKDRFSAERLKGVDSTLKIQPAKLEDSAVYLCASTRGREALYNEQFFGPGTRLTVL.